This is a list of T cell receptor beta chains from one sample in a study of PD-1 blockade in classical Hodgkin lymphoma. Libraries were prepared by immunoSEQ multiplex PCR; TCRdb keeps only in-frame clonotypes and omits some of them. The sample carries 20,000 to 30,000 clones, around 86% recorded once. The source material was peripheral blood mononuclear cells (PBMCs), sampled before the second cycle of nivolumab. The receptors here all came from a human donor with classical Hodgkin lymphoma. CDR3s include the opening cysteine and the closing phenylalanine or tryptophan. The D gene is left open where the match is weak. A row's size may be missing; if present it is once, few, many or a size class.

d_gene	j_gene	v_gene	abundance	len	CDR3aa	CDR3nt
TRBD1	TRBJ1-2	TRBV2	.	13	CASSEQGDLGYTF	TGTGCCAGCAGTGAACAGGGGGACCTCGGCTACACCTTC
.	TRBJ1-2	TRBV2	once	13	CASTLVGADGYTF	TGTGCCAGCACCTTAGTGGGGGCGGATGGCTACACCTTC
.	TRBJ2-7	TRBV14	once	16	CASSQDWRGGPYEQYF	TGTGCCAGCAGCCAAGATTGGAGGGGGGGTCCCTACGAGCAGTACTTC
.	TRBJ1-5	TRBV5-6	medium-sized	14	CASSFRQNLQPQHF	TGTGCCAGCAGCTTTCGACAGAACCTTCAGCCCCAGCATTTT
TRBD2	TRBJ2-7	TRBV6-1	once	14	CASRKEGGAYEQYF	TGTGCCAGCAGGAAGGAGGGAGGGGCCTACGAGCAGTACTTC
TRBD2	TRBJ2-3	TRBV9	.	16	CASSVAGGLSTDTQYF	TGTGCCAGCAGCGTAGCGGGAGGGCTAAGCACAGATACGCAGTATTTT
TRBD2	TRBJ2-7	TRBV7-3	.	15	CASSLGSGKDYEQYF	TGTGCCAGCAGCTTAGGGAGCGGGAAGGACTACGAGCAGTACTTC
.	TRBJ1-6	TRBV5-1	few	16	CASSSHRNSGNSPLHF	TGCGCCAGCAGCTCCCACAGGAATTCAGGAAATTCACCCCTCCACTTT
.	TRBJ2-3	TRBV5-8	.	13	CASSTRRQDTQYF	TGTGCCAGCAGCACCAGGCGGCAAGATACGCAGTATTTT
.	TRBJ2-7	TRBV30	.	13	CAWGPGATYEQYF	TGTGCCTGGGGGCCGGGGGCGACGTACGAGCAGTACTTC
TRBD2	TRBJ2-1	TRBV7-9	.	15	CASSYTMGTSHEQFF	TGTGCCAGCAGCTATACTATGGGGACTAGCCATGAGCAGTTCTTC
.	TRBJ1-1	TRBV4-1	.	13	CASSPVRNTEAFF	TGCGCCAGCTCCCCCGTGCGAAACACTGAAGCTTTCTTT
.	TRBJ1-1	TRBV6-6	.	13	CASSYYGHPEAFF	TGTGCCAGCAGTTACTATGGACATCCTGAAGCTTTCTTT
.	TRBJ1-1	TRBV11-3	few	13	CASSSKDSPEAFF	TGTGCCAGCAGCTCAAAGGACAGCCCTGAAGCTTTCTTT
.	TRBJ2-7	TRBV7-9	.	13	CASSSRQLYEQYF	TGTGCCAGCAGCTCAAGACAGTTGTACGAGCAGTACTTC
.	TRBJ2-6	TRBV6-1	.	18	CASSGIVGQSSGANVLTF	TGTGCCAGCAGTGGAATTGTGGGGCAGAGCTCTGGGGCCAACGTCCTGACTTTC
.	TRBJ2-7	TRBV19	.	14	CASSITGLQPEQYF	TGTGCCAGTAGTATAACGGGGCTTCAACCCGAGCAGTACTTC
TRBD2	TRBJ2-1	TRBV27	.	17	CASSYVTLAGPDNEQFF	TGTGCCAGCAGTTACGTAACTCTAGCGGGACCTGACAATGAGCAGTTCTTC
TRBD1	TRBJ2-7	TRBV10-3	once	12	CAIDEGGAEQYF	TGTGCCATCGACGAAGGGGGCGCCGAGCAGTACTTC
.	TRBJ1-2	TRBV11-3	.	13	CASSLDSHYGYTF	TGTGCCAGCAGCTTAGATTCTCACTATGGCTACACCTTC
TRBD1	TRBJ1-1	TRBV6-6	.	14	CASSYSTGGTEAFF	TGTGCCAGCAGTTACTCGACAGGGGGCACTGAAGCTTTCTTT
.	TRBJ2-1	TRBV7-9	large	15	CASSLETRFFGEQFF	TGTGCCAGCAGCTTAGAAACTAGGTTTTTCGGTGAGCAGTTCTTC
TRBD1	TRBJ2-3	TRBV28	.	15	CASSSDRGYADTQYF	TGTGCCAGCAGTTCCGACAGGGGATATGCAGATACGCAGTATTTT
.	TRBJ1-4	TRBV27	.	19	CASSSPNGAGGAVGEKLFF	TGTGCCAGCAGTTCCCCTAACGGGGCTGGGGGGGCAGTTGGAGAAAAACTGTTTTTT
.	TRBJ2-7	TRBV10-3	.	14	CAIGSDTPSYEQYF	TGTGCCATCGGCTCGGACACACCCTCCTACGAGCAGTACTTC
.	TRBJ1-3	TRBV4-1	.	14	CASSQFGFGNTIYF	TGCGCCAGCAGCCAGTTTGGTTTTGGAAACACCATATATTTT
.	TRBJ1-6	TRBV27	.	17	CASTFRGPLGQNSPLHF	TGTGCCAGCACCTTTAGGGGACCTCTGGGACAAAATTCACCCCTCCACTTT